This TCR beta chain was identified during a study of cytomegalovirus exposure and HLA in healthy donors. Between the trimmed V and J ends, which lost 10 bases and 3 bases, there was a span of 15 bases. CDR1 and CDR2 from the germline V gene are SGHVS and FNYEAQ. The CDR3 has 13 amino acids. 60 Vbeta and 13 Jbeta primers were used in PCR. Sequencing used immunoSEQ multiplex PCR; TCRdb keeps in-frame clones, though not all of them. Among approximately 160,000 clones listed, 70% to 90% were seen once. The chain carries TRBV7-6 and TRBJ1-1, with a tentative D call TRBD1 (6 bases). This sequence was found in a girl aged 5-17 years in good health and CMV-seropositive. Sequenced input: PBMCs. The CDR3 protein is CATGAGADTEAFF. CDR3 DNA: TGTGCCACCGGAGCAGGGGCGGACACTGAAGCTTTCTTT.